This T cell receptor beta chain was obtained from a study of shared clonotypes between healthy human individuals. Naive CD8 cells lacked CD45RO, underwent positive selection for CCR7 and left out terminally differentiated effector memory CD45RA+ cells. There were only Caucasian adults among the donors, and all lived in Nashville, Tennessee. Regarding this clone: Its antigen is unidentified.

Evenly divided among several immunoSEQ plates was the genomic DNA of each subset. Profiling relied on immunoSEQ multiplex PCR, and the TCRdb table lists in-frame clones only, not all of them. The repertoire holds 550,000 to 750,000 clones, under 95% seen once, with 24% in the top ten. Trimming took off 2 bases at V and 3 bases at J, with 11 bases between the two ends. The CDR3 is 14 amino acids. Germline V gives CDR1 SEHNR, CDR2 FQNEAQ (reference sequence). Study results and limitations: When naive CD4 clonotypes were compared across a few donors, approximately 4.9% were shared. All-four-donor shared clonotypes had higher generation probabilities than non-shared clonotypes did.

The clonotype comes from a man aged 30 to 45 in good health. Sequencing was performed on naive CD8+ T cells sorted from blood. V usage is TRBV7-9 and J usage is TRBJ2-7; D remains unclear. As DNA, the CDR3 is TGTGCCAGCAGCTTACAGTCAAGAATCTACGAGCAGTACTTC. Protein sequence: CASSLQSRIYEQYF.